Shown below are 28 T cell receptor beta chains from a single sample sequenced in a study of blood T cell repertoires in COVID-19. Some clones are missing from TCRdb's copy, which holds only in-frame ones; the method was immunoSEQ multiplex PCR. The profile shows 200,000 to 300,000 clones, roughly 84% of them singletons. The sequencing input was peripheral blood. These TCRs come from a woman aged 40 to 50 who had recovered from COVID-19.

J is TRBJ1-4 and V is TRBV30, with D unclear. Trimming removed 0 bases from V and 8 bases from J, with 13 bases in between. The CDR3 spans 14 residues. Looked up from germline, CDR1 is GTSNPN and CDR2 is SVGIG (reference sequence). CDR3 sequence reads: CAWSVPNGQEKLFF. The CDR3, as DNA: TGTGCCTGGAGTGTCCCCAATGGGCAGGAAAAACTGTTTTTT.

This chain uses TRBV19 with TRBJ2-2, with 11 bases aligning to TRBD2. The CDR3 contains 16 residues. The germline CDR1 and CDR2 sequences are LNHDA and SQIVND (reference sequence). V lost 3 bases and J lost 5; bases outside the gene matches: 5. CDR3 DNA sequence: TGTGCCAGTAGTATTCTGGCTAGCGGGGGGACCGGGGAGCTGTTTTTT. The encoded protein is CASSILASGGTGELFF.

The count of this clone is one. The gene calls are TRBV6-4 and TRBJ2-7; the match to TRBD1 covers 9 bases. CDR1 is MRHNA, CDR2 SNTAGT, per germline. This CDR3 region has 14 residues. Unmatched junction bases numbered 6, after V lost 4 bases and J lost 5 bases. The CDR3 region is CASSAGTGYHEQYF. The CDR3 bases are TGTGCCAGCAGTGCCGGGACAGGGTACCACGAGCAGTACTTC.

The V gene is TRBV29-1, the J gene TRBJ1-1; D unclear. Trimming took 3 bases from V and 7 from J, leaving 9 bases between them. Germline CDR1 reads SQVTM; CDR2 reads ANQGSEA. There are 11 residues in the CDR3. Here the CDR3 reads CSVDGGIEAFF. The DNA of the CDR3 is TGCAGCGTTGATGGAGGGATTGAAGCTTTCTTT.

This clone turned up a few times. V is TRBV19 and J is TRBJ2-2; D is possibly TRBD1 (6 bases). V lost 7 bases and J lost 6, with 24 bases in between. Germline CDR1 is LNHDA and CDR2 is SQIVND (reference sequence). There are 17 residues in the CDR3. The CDR3 DNA reads as TGTGCCAGTACCCCCGCAGGGCCCAGGGGTGGTGCCGGGGAGCTGTTTTTT. Residues: CASTPAGPRGGAGELFF.

This clone was counted a few times. The rearrangement uses TRBV5-1 and TRBJ2-5, with D perhaps TRBD1 (5 bases). CDR1 and CDR2 from the germline V gene are SGHRS and YFSETQ. V was pared by 1 base and J by 4 bases, with 11 bases between. This CDR3 contains 14 residues. Here the CDR3 DNA reads TGCGCCAGCAGCTTGTGGGGCCCTGGAGAGACCCAGTACTTC. Translated: CASSLWGPGETQYF.

The chain joins TRBV5-6 to TRBJ1-1, with 8 bases that match TRBD1. The CDR3 covers 15 residues. CDR1 and CDR2 (germline): SGHDT, YYEEEE. The V gene end was trimmed by 4 bases and the J gene end by 4 bases; junction bases not matched to a gene: 9. The CDR3 reads CASSLNRGEITEAFF. The CDR3 DNA follows: TGTGCCAGCAGCCTAAACAGGGGGGAGATCACTGAAGCTTTCTTT.

As regards this clone: Compared with germline, one end of the junction differs, possibly owing to a read error. This rearrangement joins TRBV18 to TRBJ2-1; D is undetermined. Per the germline V gene, CDR1 is KGHSH and CDR2 is LQKENI. The CDR3 has 13 residues. In DNA, the CDR3 is TGTGCCAGCTCACCATACTCGGGTCCAGAGCCGTTCTTC. It encodes CASSPYSGPEPFF.

The chain uses TRBV9 and TRBJ2-3, with D tentatively TRBD2 (6 bases). CDR3 length: 18 residues. Germline-derived CDR1 and CDR2 are SGDLS and YYNGEE. Trimming removed 0 bases from V and 1 base from J, with 18 bases in between. CDR3 sequence reads: CASSVDSVAGTGTDTQYF. CDR3 nucleotide sequence: TGTGCCAGCAGCGTAGACTCGGTGGCAGGGACTGGCACAGATACGCAGTATTTT. The variable domain in full, with the rest retrieved from reference TRBV9 and TRBJ2-3, is DSGVTQTPKHLITATGQRVTLRCSPRSGDLSVYWYQQSLDQGLQFLIQYYNGEERAKGNILERFSAQQFPDLHSELNLSSLELGDSALYFCASSVDSVAGTGTDTQYFGPGTRLTVL.

This chain connects TRBV18 to TRBJ2-7; 8 bases map to TRBD1. From germline, CDR1 is KGHSH and CDR2 LQKENI. CDR3 length: 14 residues. After removal of 2 bases from V and 6 bases from J, the junction contained 6 bases not matched to a gene. CDR3 loop: CASSPGQGSFEQYF. The CDR3 DNA is TGTGCCAGCTCACCAGGACAGGGTAGCTTCGAGCAGTACTTC.

This rearrangement joins TRBV10-3 to TRBJ1-4, with D perhaps TRBD1 (6 bases). Germline-derived CDR1 and CDR2 are ENHRY and SYGVKD. The germline V and J ends were trimmed by 4 bases and 5 bases, with 14 bases remaining between them. The CDR3 has 15 residues. The CDR3 here is CAISAFDRPNEKLFF. CDR3 in DNA: TGTGCCATCAGTGCCTTCGACAGGCCGAATGAAAAACTGTTTTTT.

J is TRBJ1-1 and V is TRBV5-1; possible D gene TRBD1, 6 bases. Per the germline V gene, CDR1 is SGHRS and CDR2 is YFSETQ. The CDR3 extends over 15 amino acids. Trimming took off 4 bases at V and 0 bases at J, with 13 bases between the two ends. This chain's CDR3 is CASSSRDTMNTEAFF. CDR3 nucleotide sequence: TGCGCCAGCAGCAGCCGGGACACGATGAACACTGAAGCTTTCTTT.

This rearrangement joins TRBV28 to TRBJ2-1; TRBD1 matches 8 bases. Germline CDR1 reads MDHEN; CDR2 reads SYDVKM. The CDR3 consists of 15 residues. V lost 6 bases to trimming and J lost 7 bases; unmatched junction nucleotides: 11. The CDR3 spells CASRQDRAGRNEQFF. In DNA form, the CDR3 reads TGTGCCAGCAGGCAGGACAGGGCTGGCCGGAATGAGCAGTTCTTC.

The chain links TRBV6-5 to TRBJ2-7; 8 nucleotides line up with TRBD1. The CDR3 spans 16 residues. Trimming at V came to 4 bases and at J to 0 bases, leaving 8 bases not matched to a gene. The germline V gene encodes CDR1 MNHEY and CDR2 SVGAGI. CDR3 sequence (DNA): TGTGCCAGCAGTTTCTACAGGGGGGCCCCCTCCTACGAGCAGTACTTC. Amino acids: CASSFYRGAPSYEQYF.

The chain couples TRBV4-1 to TRBJ2-7, with no clear D. Germline loops: CDR1 MGHRA, CDR2 YSYEKL. V lost 4 bases, J lost 0 bases, and 10 bases lay in between. This CDR3 spans 14 amino acids. CDR3 DNA: TGCGCCAGCAGCCTGAAAAGACACTCCTACGAGCAGTACTTC. The encoded protein is CASSLKRHSYEQYF.

The rearrangement joins TRBV5-1 to TRBJ2-3, with D hard to call. Germline V CDR1 and CDR2: SGHRS, YFSETQ. CDR3 size: 14 residues. Trimming removed 0 bases at V and 0 bases at J, with 5 bases between. The CDR3 loop is CASSLAKSTDTQYF. The CDR3 DNA reads as TGCGCCAGCAGCTTGGCCAAAAGCACAGATACGCAGTATTTT.

The gene calls are TRBV18 and TRBJ1-3; TRBD1 matches at 8 bases. The germline gives CDR1 KGHSH, CDR2 LQKENI. The V and J ends lost 4 bases and 1 base, in that order; junction bases with no gene match: 9. The CDR3 loop spans 17 amino acids. The CDR3 sequence is CASSLARGRSSGNTIYF. The CDR3, as DNA: TGTGCCAGCTCACTGGCCAGGGGGCGAAGTTCTGGAAACACCATATATTTT.

The chain uses TRBV2 and TRBJ2-2; possibly TRBD1 for D (6 bases). The germline CDR1 and CDR2 sequences are SNHLY and FYNNEI. V was pared by 6 bases and J by 1 base, with 9 bases between. This CDR3 contains 14 residues. This CDR3 is CASRPQGNTGELFF. The CDR3 nucleotides read TGTGCCAGCAGACCACAGGGGAACACCGGGGAGCTGTTTTTT.

V usage is TRBV24-1 and J usage is TRBJ2-7; 10 bases are a match to TRBD1. Trimming removed 4 bases from V and 5 bases from J; junction bases left unmatched: 7. The CDR3 sequence is 15 residues long. The germline V gene encodes CDR1 KGHDR and CDR2 SFDVKD. The CDR3 here is CATSDPTGTGDEQYF. In DNA, the CDR3 is TGTGCCACCAGTGACCCAACCGGGACAGGGGACGAGCAGTACTTC.

The chain carries TRBV4-1 and TRBJ2-1; 7 bases map to TRBD2. The CDR3 contains 17 residues. V was clipped by 1 base and J by 3 bases; unmatched bases: 9. Germline assignment: CDR1 MGHRA and CDR2 YSYEKL. The DNA of the CDR3 is TGCGCCAGCAGCCAAGTAGTGGCGGGGGACCACTACAATGAGCAGTTCTTC. Its translation is CASSQVVAGDHYNEQFF.

V gene TRBV24-1 combines with J gene TRBJ2-7; 8 nucleotides align to TRBD2. CDR1 and CDR2 from the germline V gene are KGHDR and SFDVKD. The CDR3 covers 12 residues. V dropped 12 bases and J dropped 5; count of bases not matched to a gene: 8. The chain's CDR3 is CASRGSGDEQYF. The CDR3 nucleotides are TGTGCCTCCCGGGGTAGCGGGGACGAGCAGTACTTC.

This clone occurred a few times. This chain uses TRBV6-6 with TRBJ1-4, with 11 positions matching TRBD1. The CDR3 has 14 residues. CDR1 MNHNY and CDR2 SVGAGI come from the germline V gene (reference sequence). V lost 6 bases, J lost 7 bases, and 4 bases stayed unmatched. CDR3 in DNA: TGTGCCAGCAGCTCCGGGACAGGGGGTGAAAAACTGTTTTTT. The encoded protein is CASSSGTGGEKLFF.

The genes are TRBV27 and TRBJ1-4, with D perhaps TRBD1 (6 bases). Germline CDR1 and CDR2: MNHEY and SMNVEV (reference sequence). With 3 bases removed from V and 4 bases from J, the gap between germline ends came to 9 bases. CDR3 length: 14 residues. CDR3 in amino acids: CASSFSRGNEKLFF. Written as DNA, the CDR3 is TGTGCCAGCAGTTTTTCCAGGGGTAATGAAAAACTGTTTTTT.

J is TRBJ1-2 and V is TRBV7-2, with D hard to call. Germline-derived CDR1 and CDR2 are SGHTA and FQGNSA. The CDR3 loop spans 12 amino acids. The V end was cut by 5 bases, the J end by 7 bases, with 11 bases between. The CDR3 sequence is CASSRVRSGYTF. CDR3 nucleotide sequence: TGTGCCAGCAGCCGGGTGAGGAGTGGCTACACCTTC.

This rearrangement joins TRBV19 to TRBJ2-5, with D possibly TRBD1 on 5 matching bases. With 5 bases removed from V and 4 bases from J, the gap between germline ends came to 11 bases. CDR1 and CDR2 (germline): LNHDA, SQIVND (reference sequence). CDR3 length equals 13 residues. The CDR3 protein is CASSFAGSETQYF. The CDR3 nucleotides read TGTGCCAGTAGTTTCGCAGGGTCAGAGACCCAGTACTTC.

J is TRBJ1-2 and V is TRBV28; 9 bases line up with TRBD1. The junction had 4 bases not matched to a gene; V was cut back by 5 bases and J by 3 bases. The CDR3 sequence is 14 residues long. Germline CDR1 is MDHEN and CDR2 is SYDVKM. In nucleotides, the CDR3 is TGTGCCAGCAGTGCGGACAGGGGTTACTATGGCTACACCTTC. This encodes CASSADRGYYGYTF.

The rearrangement uses TRBV7-2 and TRBJ1-6, with 8 positions matching TRBD1. In germline, CDR1 is SGHTA, CDR2 FQGNSA. Trimming took 5 bases from V and 0 from J; bases not matched to a gene: 9. The CDR3 is 18 residues long. The CDR3 bases are TGTGCCAGCAGCAGGCGGACAGGGACCAGCTCCTATAATTCACCCCTCCACTTT. This encodes CASSRRTGTSSYNSPLHF.

This clone was counted only a few times. The chain has TRBV5-1 and TRBJ2-7; 9 nucleotides align to TRBD1. The CDR3 has 15 amino acids. Trimming took 6 bases from V and 5 from J; bases not matched to a gene: 12. Germline assignment: CDR1 SGHRS and CDR2 YFSETQ. CDR3 nucleotide sequence: TGCGCCAGCAACCAACTGGACAGGGGAGGCGACGAGCAGTACTTC. It translates to CASNQLDRGGDEQYF.